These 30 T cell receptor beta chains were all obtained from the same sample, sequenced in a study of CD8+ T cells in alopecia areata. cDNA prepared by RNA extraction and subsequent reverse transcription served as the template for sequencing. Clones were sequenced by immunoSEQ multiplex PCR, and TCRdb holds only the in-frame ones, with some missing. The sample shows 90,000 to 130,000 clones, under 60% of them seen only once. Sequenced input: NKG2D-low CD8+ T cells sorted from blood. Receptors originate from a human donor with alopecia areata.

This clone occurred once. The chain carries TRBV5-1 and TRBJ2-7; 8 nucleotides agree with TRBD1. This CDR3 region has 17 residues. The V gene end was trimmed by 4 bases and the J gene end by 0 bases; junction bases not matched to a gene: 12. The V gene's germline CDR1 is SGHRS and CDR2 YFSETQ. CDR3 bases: TGCGCCAGCAGCCCGTCACCGGACAGGGTGAGCTCCTACGAGCAGTACTTC. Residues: CASSPSPDRVSSYEQYF. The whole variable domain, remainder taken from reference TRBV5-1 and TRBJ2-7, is KAGVTQTPRYLIKTRGQQVTLSCSPISGHRSVSWYQQTPGQGLQFLFEYFSETQRNKGNFPGRFSGRQFSNSRSEMNVSTLELGDSALYLCASSPSPDRVSSYEQYFGPGTRLTVT.

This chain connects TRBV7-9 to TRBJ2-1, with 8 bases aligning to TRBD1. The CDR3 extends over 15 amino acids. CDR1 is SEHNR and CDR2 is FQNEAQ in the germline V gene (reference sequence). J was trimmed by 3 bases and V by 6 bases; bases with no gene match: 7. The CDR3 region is CASRPRDRIYNEQFF. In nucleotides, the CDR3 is TGTGCCAGCAGACCACGGGACAGGATCTACAATGAGCAGTTCTTC.

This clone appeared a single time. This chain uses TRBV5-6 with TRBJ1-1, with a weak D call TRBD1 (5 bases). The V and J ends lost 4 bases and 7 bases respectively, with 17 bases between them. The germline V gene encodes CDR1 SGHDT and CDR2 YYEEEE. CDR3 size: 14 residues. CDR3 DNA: TGTGCCAGCAGCCGATTGACAGAGGATCTTGAAGCTTTCTTT. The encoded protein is CASSRLTEDLEAFF.

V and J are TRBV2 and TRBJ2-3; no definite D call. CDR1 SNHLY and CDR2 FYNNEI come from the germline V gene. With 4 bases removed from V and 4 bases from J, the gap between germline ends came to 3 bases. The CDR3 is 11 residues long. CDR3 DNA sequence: TGTGCCAGCAGTGTGCCAGATACGCAGTATTTT. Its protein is CASSVPDTQYF.

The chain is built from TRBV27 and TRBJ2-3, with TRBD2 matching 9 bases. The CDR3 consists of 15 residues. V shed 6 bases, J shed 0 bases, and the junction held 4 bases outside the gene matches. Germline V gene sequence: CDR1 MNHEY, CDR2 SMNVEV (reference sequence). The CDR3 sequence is CASSQTSGSTDTQYF. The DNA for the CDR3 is TGTGCCAGCAGCCAGACTAGCGGAAGCACAGATACGCAGTATTTT.

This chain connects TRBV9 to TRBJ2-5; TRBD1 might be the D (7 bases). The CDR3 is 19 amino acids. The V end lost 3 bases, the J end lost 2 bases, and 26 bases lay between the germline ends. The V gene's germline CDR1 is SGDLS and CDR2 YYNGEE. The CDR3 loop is CASSAGQIELAIGQETQYF. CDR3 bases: TGTGCCAGCAGCGCGGGACAGATAGAACTAGCAATAGGTCAAGAGACCCAGTACTTC.

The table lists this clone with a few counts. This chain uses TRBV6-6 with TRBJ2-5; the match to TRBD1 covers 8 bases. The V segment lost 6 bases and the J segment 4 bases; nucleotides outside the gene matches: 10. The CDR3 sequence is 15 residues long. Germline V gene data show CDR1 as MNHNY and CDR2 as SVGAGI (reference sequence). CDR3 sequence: CASRKGQGGRETQYF. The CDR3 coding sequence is TGTGCCAGCAGAAAAGGACAGGGAGGTCGAGAGACCCAGTACTTC.

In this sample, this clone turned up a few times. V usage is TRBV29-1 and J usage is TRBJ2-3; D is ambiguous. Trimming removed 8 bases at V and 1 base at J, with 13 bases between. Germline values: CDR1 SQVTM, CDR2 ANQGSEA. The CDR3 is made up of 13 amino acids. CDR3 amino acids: CSISDTRTDTQYF. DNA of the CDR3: TGCAGCATTAGTGACACGCGCACAGATACGCAGTATTTT.

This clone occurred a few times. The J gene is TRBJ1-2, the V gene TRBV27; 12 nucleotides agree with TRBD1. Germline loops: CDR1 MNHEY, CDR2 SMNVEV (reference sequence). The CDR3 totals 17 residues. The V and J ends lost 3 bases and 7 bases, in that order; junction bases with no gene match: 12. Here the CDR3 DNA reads TGTGCCAGCAGTTTCGAAGTGGGACAGGGGGCGATGAGTGGCTACACCTTC. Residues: CASSFEVGQGAMSGYTF.

CDR3 residues: CASSPQGADSGANVLTF. The CDR3 DNA reads as TGTGCCAGCAGCCCGCAGGGCGCTGACTCTGGGGCCAACGTCCTGACTTTC. The chain employs TRBV28 and TRBJ2-6; maybe TRBD1 (5 bases). The CDR3 is 17 residues long. V shed 6 bases and J shed 0 bases, with 15 bases lying between them. Germline V gives CDR1 MDHEN, CDR2 SYDVKM.

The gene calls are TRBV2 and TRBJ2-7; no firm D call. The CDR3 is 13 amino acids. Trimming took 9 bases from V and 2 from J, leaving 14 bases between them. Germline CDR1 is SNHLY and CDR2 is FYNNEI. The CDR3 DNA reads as TGTGCCAGTTATGATCCCAACCCCTACGAGCAGTACTTC. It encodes CASYDPNPYEQYF.

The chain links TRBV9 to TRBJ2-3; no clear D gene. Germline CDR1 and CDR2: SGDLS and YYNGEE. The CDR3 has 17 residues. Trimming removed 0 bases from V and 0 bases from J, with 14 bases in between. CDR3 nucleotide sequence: TGTGCCAGCAGCGTAGCCTCGGACCTGCTAAGCACAGATACGCAGTATTTT. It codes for CASSVASDLLSTDTQYF.

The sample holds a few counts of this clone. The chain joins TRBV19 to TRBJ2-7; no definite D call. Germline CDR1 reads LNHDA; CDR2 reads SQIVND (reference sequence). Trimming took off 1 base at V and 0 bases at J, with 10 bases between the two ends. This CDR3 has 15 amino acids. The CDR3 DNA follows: TGTGCCAGTAGTATAGTACCGACGAGCTCCTACGAGCAGTACTTC. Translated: CASSIVPTSSYEQYF.

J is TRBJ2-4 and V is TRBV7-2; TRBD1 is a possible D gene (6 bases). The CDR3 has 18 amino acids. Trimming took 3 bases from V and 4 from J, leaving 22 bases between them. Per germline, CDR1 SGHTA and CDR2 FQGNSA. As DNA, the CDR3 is TGTGCCAGCAGCTTTTTCCCAAGGGACAACACCATGAAAAACATTCAGTACTTC. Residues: CASSFFPRDNTMKNIQYF.

The chain's CDR3 is CASSLSSRLRAHQPQHF. As DNA, the CDR3 is TGTGCCAGCAGTCTTTCCTCACGGCTCCGAGCCCATCAGCCCCAGCATTTT. This chain uses TRBV27 with TRBJ1-5; D not resolved. The CDR3 extends over 17 amino acids. Trimming cost V 5 bases and J 5 bases, with 22 bases left between them. The germline gives CDR1 MNHEY, CDR2 SMNVEV (reference sequence).

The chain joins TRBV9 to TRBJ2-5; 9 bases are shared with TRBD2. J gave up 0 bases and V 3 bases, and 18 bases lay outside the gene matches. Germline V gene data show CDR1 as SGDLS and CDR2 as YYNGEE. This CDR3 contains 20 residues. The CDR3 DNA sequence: TGTGCCAGCAGCGACCCTTGGGAGGCTAGCGGGACCCAGTACCAAGAGACCCAGTACTTC. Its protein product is CASSDPWEASGTQYQETQYF.

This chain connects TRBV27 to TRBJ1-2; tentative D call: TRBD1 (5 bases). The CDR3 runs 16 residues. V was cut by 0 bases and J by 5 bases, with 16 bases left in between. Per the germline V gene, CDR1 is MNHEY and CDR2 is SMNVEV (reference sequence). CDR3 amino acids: CASSLSAGWDLYGYTF. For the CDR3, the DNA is TGTGCCAGCAGTTTATCAGCAGGGTGGGACCTTTATGGCTACACCTTC.

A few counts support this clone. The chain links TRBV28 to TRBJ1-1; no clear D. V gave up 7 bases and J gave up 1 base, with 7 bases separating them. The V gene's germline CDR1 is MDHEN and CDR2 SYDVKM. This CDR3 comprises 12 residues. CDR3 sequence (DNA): TGTGCCAGCATGAGGCAGAACACTGAAGCTTTCTTT. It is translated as CASMRQNTEAFF.

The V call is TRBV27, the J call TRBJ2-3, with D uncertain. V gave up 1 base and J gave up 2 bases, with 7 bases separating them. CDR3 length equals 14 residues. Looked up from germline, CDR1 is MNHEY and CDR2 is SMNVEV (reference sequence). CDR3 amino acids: CASSLLSLTDTQYF. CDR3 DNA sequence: TGTGCCAGCAGTTTATTAAGTCTCACAGATACGCAGTATTTT.

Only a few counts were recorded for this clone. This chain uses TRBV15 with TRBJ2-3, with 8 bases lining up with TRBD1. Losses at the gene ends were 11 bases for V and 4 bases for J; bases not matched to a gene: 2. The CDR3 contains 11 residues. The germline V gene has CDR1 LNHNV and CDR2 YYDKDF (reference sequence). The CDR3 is CASGGPDTQYF. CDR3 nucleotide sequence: TGTGCCTCAGGGGGCCCAGATACGCAGTATTTT.

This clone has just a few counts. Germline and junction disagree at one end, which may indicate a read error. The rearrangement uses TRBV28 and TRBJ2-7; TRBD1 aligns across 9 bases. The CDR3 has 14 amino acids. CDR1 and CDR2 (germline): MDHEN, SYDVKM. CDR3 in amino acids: CASSLMVQGASPDF. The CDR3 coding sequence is TGTGCCAGCAGTTTAATGGTACAGGGGGCTTCACCGGATTTC.

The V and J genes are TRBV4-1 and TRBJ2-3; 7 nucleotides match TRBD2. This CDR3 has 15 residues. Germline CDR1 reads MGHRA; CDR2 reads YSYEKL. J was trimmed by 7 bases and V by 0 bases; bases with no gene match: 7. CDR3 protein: CASSQDRGSGNTQYF. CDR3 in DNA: TGCGCCAGCAGCCAAGATCGGGGGAGCGGGAATACGCAGTATTTT.

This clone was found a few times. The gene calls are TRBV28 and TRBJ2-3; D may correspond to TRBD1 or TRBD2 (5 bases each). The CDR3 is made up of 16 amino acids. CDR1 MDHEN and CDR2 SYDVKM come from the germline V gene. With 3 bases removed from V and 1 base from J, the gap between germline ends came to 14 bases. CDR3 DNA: TGTGCCAGCAGTTTTGGGGGAGAGTACGGCACAGATACGCAGTATTTT. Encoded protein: CASSFGGEYGTDTQYF.

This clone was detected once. CDR3 coding DNA: TGTGCCAGCAGCTTAAGTCTAGCGGGTTCGTGGGAGCAGTTCTTC. Translation gives CASSLSLAGSWEQFF. V and J are TRBV5-6 and TRBJ2-1; the match to TRBD2 covers 8 bases. Looked up from germline, CDR1 is SGHDT and CDR2 is YYEEEE. The CDR3 contains 15 residues. The ends lost 2 bases at V and 10 bases at J; junction bases unmatched: 11.

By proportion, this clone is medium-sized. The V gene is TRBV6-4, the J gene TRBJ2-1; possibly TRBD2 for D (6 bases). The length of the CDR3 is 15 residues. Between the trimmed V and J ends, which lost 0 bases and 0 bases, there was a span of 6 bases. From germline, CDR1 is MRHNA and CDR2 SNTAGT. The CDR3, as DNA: TGTGCCAGCAGTGACTCTAGCGGCTCCTACAATGAGCAGTTCTTC. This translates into CASSDSSGSYNEQFF.

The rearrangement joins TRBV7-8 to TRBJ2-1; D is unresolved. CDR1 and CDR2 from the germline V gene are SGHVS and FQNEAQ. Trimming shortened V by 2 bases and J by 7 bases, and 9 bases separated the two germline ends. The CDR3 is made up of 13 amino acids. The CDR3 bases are TGTGCCAGCAGCTTACCGGGCAGGAATGAGCAGTTCTTC. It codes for CASSLPGRNEQFF.

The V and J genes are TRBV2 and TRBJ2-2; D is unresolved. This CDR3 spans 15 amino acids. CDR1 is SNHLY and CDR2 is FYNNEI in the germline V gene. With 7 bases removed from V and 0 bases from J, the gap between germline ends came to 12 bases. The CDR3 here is CASKPDSSNTGELFF. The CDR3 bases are TGTGCCAGCAAACCAGACTCCTCGAACACCGGGGAGCTGTTTTTT.

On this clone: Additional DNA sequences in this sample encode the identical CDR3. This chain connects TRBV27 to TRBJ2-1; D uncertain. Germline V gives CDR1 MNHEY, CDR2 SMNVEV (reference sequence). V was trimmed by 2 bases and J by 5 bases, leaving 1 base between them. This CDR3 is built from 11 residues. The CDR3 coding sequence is TGTGCCAGCAGTTTAGACAATGAGCAGTTCTTC. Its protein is CASSLDNEQFF.

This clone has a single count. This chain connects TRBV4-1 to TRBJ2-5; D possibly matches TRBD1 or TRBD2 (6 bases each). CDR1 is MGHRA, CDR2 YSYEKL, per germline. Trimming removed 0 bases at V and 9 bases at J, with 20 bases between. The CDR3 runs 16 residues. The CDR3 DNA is TGCGCCAGCAGCCAAGAGGACAGCGAACTAGCCACGGCCCAGTACTTC. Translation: CASSQEDSELATAQYF.

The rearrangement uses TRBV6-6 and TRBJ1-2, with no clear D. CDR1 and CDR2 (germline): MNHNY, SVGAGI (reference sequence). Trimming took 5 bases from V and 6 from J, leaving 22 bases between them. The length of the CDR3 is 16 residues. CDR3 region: CASSPLGRTSPNGYTF. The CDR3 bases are TGTGCCAGCAGTCCGTTGGGGAGGACTTCCCCTAATGGCTACACCTTC.